This entry features one T cell receptor beta chain sequence. Time point meaning: pre-treatment baseline. The germline V and J ends were trimmed by 7 bases and 0 bases, with 21 bases remaining between them. The CDR3 extends over 17 amino acids. Germline lookup yields CDR1 MDHEN and CDR2 SYDVKM. This specimen belongs to a study of blood T cell dynamics during melanoma immunotherapy. The table came from immunoSEQ multiplex PCR; TCRdb's copy has only in-frame clones and leaves some out. This table has about 13,000 clones, 92% appearing once. The chain links TRBV28 to TRBJ2-5; maybe TRBD2 (6 bases). This sequence was found in a human donor with melanoma. The sample was effector memory CD8+ T cells from blood, taken from a patient treated with checkpoint blockade. The CDR3 DNA reads TGTGCCAGCAACCTTGGGTACGGGAGTACTTACCAAGAGACCCAGTACTTC. This codes for CASNLGYGSTYQETQYF.